These 30 T cell receptor beta chains came from one sample sequenced in a study of identical twins' blood T cells. MiXCR, run by TCRdb on the 5' RACE reads, gives a single entry per CDR3 protein. Here the sample spans around 380,000 distinct CDR3 sequences, approximately 30% being singletons. Sequencing was done on a sample of PBMCs. These TCRs come from a woman aged 18-55 years in good health.

This chain joins TRBV20-1 and TRBJ1-2; D remains unclear. CDR1 is DFQATT and CDR2 is SNEGSKA in the germline V gene (reference sequence). CDR3 length equals 12 residues. With 4 bases removed from V and 4 bases from J, the gap between germline ends came to 10 bases. The CDR3 loop reads CSANSDLYGYTF. In DNA form, the CDR3 reads TGCAGTGCTAACTCGGACCTCTATGGCTACACCTTC.

This clonotype has only a few counts. This chain uses TRBV3-1 with TRBJ2-2; 7 nucleotides line up with TRBD2. The germline gives CDR1 LGHDT, CDR2 YNNKEL (reference sequence). Unmatched junction bases numbered 7, after V lost 4 bases and J lost 2 bases. The CDR3 extends over 16 amino acids. DNA of the CDR3: TGTGCCAGCAGCCTACGGGGCGGGAGAAACACCGGGGAGCTGTTTTTT. Its translation is CASSLRGGRNTGELFF.

This clonotype has just a few counts. The chain employs TRBV10-3 and TRBJ1-1; a weak D match, TRBD1 (5 bases). Trimming took off 3 bases at V and 6 bases at J, with 11 bases between the two ends. The CDR3 loop spans 13 amino acids. CDR1 is ENHRY and CDR2 is SYGVKD in the germline V gene. The CDR3 DNA reads as TGTGCCATCAGTGATGGCAGGGTATCTGAAGCTTTCTTT. Protein product: CAISDGRVSEAFF.

The chain carries TRBV2 and TRBJ2-2; 7 bases are a match to TRBD1. V was clipped by 11 bases and J by 9 bases; unmatched bases: 24. Germline assignment: CDR1 SNHLY and CDR2 FYNNEI. The CDR3 has 17 residues. The CDR3: CAGSGSGTDEKTRELFF. The DNA of the CDR3 is TGTGCCGGTTCCGGTTCAGGGACAGACGAGAAAACCCGGGAGCTGTTTTTT.

This clonotype was seen a single time. The J gene is TRBJ1-1, the V gene TRBV11-2, with D possibly matching TRBD1 (6 bases). Trimming shortened V by 3 bases and J by 3 bases, and 14 bases separated the two germline ends. This CDR3 comprises 15 residues. Germline loops: CDR1 SGHAT, CDR2 FQNNGV. The chain's CDR3 is CASSLLPDRYTEAFF. CDR3 bases: TGTGCCAGCAGCTTGCTGCCCGACAGGTACACTGAAGCTTTCTTT. The whole variable domain, remainder taken from reference TRBV11-2 and TRBJ1-1, is EAGVAQSPRYKIIEKRQSVAFWCNPISGHATLYWYQQILGQGPKLLIQFQNNGVVDDSQLPKDRFSAERLKGVDSTLKIQPAKLEDSAVYLCASSLLPDRYTEAFFGQGTRLTVV.

The J gene is TRBJ2-1, the V gene TRBV12-5, with 8 bases matching TRBD2. Trimming cost V 8 bases and J 10 bases; bases outside gene matches: 4. Germline assignment: CDR1 LGHNT and CDR2 FRNRAP. CDR3 length equals 11 residues. CDR3: CASYSGREQFF. CDR3 in DNA: TGTGCTAGTTACAGCGGGAGAGAGCAGTTCTTC.

The chain joins TRBV29-1 to TRBJ1-1, with D hard to call. Germline CDR1 is SQVTM and CDR2 is ANQGSEA. The length of the CDR3 is 13 residues. The V end was cut by 2 bases, the J end by 7 bases, with 14 bases between. CDR3 DNA: TGCAGCGTTGAAATAGGGATTGGGGTTGAAGCTTTCTTT. Translated: CSVEIGIGVEAFF.

This clonotype came up many times. The chain has TRBV5-1 and TRBJ2-3, with 7 bases fitting TRBD2. Trimming took 0 bases from V and 6 from J; bases not matched to a gene: 4. The CDR3 is 14 residues long. Germline V gene lookup returns CDR1 SGHRS and CDR2 YFSETQ. CDR3 nucleotide sequence: TGCGCCAGCAGCTTGGTGGGGGGGATCGATACGCAGTATTTT. Its protein is CASSLVGGIDTQYF. The full variable domain, with the rest looked up from reference TRBV5-1 and TRBJ2-3, is KAGVTQTPRYLIKTRGQQVTLSCSPISGHRSVSWYQQTPGQGLQFLFEYFSETQRNKGNFPGRFSGRQFSNSRSEMNVSTLELGDSALYLCASSLVGGIDTQYFGPGTRLTVL.

About this clonotype itself: The junction does not match germline at one end; this may be a read error. The rearrangement links TRBV29-1 to TRBJ2-7; the D is unclear. The germline gives CDR1 SQVTM, CDR2 ANQGSEA. The CDR3 is 11 residues long. The CDR3 region is CSVRGSYEQCF. The CDR3 DNA reads TGCAGCGTTCGAGGATCCTACGAGCAGTGCTTC.

This clonotype was observed a handful of times. This rearrangement joins TRBV6-5 to TRBJ1-2; perhaps TRBD1 as D (6 bases). V lost 7 bases, J lost 2 bases, and 11 bases lay in between. The CDR3 contains 13 residues. The germline CDR1 and CDR2 sequences are MNHEY and SVGAGI. The CDR3 DNA is TGTGCCAGCAAACAGGGAGCCAACTATGGCTACACCTTC. This translates into CASKQGANYGYTF.

This sequence joins TRBV27 and TRBJ1-2; 10 bases map to TRBD1. The junction had 4 bases not matched to a gene; V was cut back by 8 bases and J by 4 bases. The CDR3 is 13 amino acids. Germline lookup yields CDR1 MNHEY and CDR2 SMNVEV (reference sequence). Here the CDR3 reads CASGRQGAYGYTF. CDR3 DNA: TGTGCCAGCGGCCGACAGGGGGCCTATGGCTACACCTTC.

V and J are TRBV20-1 and TRBJ2-2; 11 bases fit TRBD2. Germline assignment: CDR1 DFQATT and CDR2 SNEGSKA (reference sequence). V lost 5 bases to trimming and J lost 1 base; unmatched junction nucleotides: 0. CDR3 length: 14 residues. The CDR3 protein is CSAGLAGNTGELFF. CDR3 sequence (DNA): TGCAGTGCTGGACTAGCGGGGAACACCGGGGAGCTGTTTTTT.

Many counts were recorded for this clonotype. The V and J genes are TRBV29-1 and TRBJ2-3, with TRBD2 identical over 10 bases. J gave up 1 base and V 5 bases, and 6 bases lay outside the gene matches. This CDR3 contains 15 residues. In germline, CDR1 is SQVTM, CDR2 ANQGSEA. The CDR3 is CSVRPLAGGTDTQYF. For the CDR3, the DNA is TGCAGCGTTCGACCTCTAGCGGGGGGCACAGATACGCAGTATTTT.

This clonotype was counted between two and nine times. A read error may produce the germline difference seen at one junction end. The chain couples TRBV19 to TRBJ1-5; D might be TRBD1 (5 bases). In germline, CDR1 is LNHDA, CDR2 SQIVND (reference sequence). This CDR3 contains 15 residues. This CDR3 reads CAGSIGTSSNQPQHF. CDR3 DNA: TGTGCCGGTAGTATTGGGACTTCATCTAATCAGCCCCAGCATTTT.

The chain recombines TRBV7-9 with TRBJ1-1; TRBD1 is a possible D gene (5 bases). Germline CDR1 SEHNR, CDR2 FQNEAQ (reference sequence). The CDR3 runs to 15 residues. V was clipped by 4 bases and J by 4 bases, with 16 bases between them. The CDR3 sequence is CASSSGGPQSTEAFF. CDR3 coding DNA: TGTGCCAGCAGCTCTGGGGGTCCCCAAAGCACTGAAGCTTTCTTT. The full variable domain, with the rest looked up from reference TRBV7-9 and TRBJ1-1, is DTGVSQNPRHKITKRGQNVTFRCDPISEHNRLYWYRQTLGQGPEFLTYFQNEAQLEKSRLLSDRFSAERPKGSFSTLEIQRTEQGDSAMYLCASSSGGPQSTEAFFGQGTRLTVV.

The chain carries TRBV2 and TRBJ2-3; the match to TRBD2 covers 12 bases. CDR1 and CDR2 (germline): SNHLY, FYNNEI. The V segment lost 6 bases and the J segment 12 bases; nucleotides outside the gene matches: 10. The CDR3 length is 14 residues. The CDR3 DNA reads as TGTGCCAGCAGCGGAGGACTAGCGGGGTCTAGTCAGTATTTT. It translates to CASSGGLAGSSQYF.

In the case of this clonotype: The junction and the germline gene differ at one end; a read error may be behind it. The chain has TRBV20-1 and TRBJ2-7; no reliable D call. The CDR3 totals 12 residues. Germline V CDR1 and CDR2: DFQATT, SNEGSKA (reference sequence). CDR3 nucleotide sequence: TGCAGTGCTCGAGAAGGAAATGACGAGCAGTACTTC. It specifies CSAREGNDEQYF.

The table lists this clonotype with a few counts. The V call is TRBV12-3 or TRBV12-4, the J call TRBJ2-2, with D unresolved. The length of the CDR3 is 15 residues. Trimming shortened V by 3 bases and J by 1 base, and 9 bases separated the two germline ends. CDR3 in DNA: TGTGCCAGCAGTTTTTCCGGAAAGAACACCGGGGAGCTGTTTTTT. This translates into CASSFSGKNTGELFF.

The V and J genes are TRBV6-1 and TRBJ2-7; 8 nucleotides agree with TRBD1. Losses at the gene ends were 8 bases for V and 5 bases for J; bases not matched to a gene: 8. The germline CDR1 and CDR2 sequences are MNHNS and SASEGT. CDR3 length: 13 amino acids. The CDR3 loop is CASFRQGRDEQYF. The CDR3, as DNA: TGTGCCAGCTTCCGACAGGGGCGCGACGAGCAGTACTTC.

V gene TRBV7-2 combines with J gene TRBJ2-5; D not resolved. There are 14 residues in the CDR3. CDR1 is SGHTA, CDR2 FQGNSA, per germline. Trimming stripped 3 bases from V and 2 bases from J, with 10 bases between. CDR3 loop: CASSFIGFQETQYF. The CDR3 DNA reads as TGTGCCAGCAGCTTTATTGGCTTTCAAGAGACCCAGTACTTC.

This clonotype has a count of ten or more. This rearrangement joins TRBV3-1 to TRBJ2-1, with D perhaps matching TRBD1 (6 bases). V was shortened by 4 bases and J by 5 bases, with 24 bases between the two germline ends. This CDR3 has 18 amino acids. Germline CDR1 is LGHDT and CDR2 is YNNKEL (reference sequence). Here the CDR3 DNA reads TGTGCCAGCAGCCCGTACCTTAGGGGGACGTTATCCAACAATGAGCAGTTCTTC. Its translation: CASSPYLRGTLSNNEQFF.

In its sample, this clonotype was seen a few times. The chain links TRBV7-9 to TRBJ1-1; 7 nucleotides match TRBD1. The CDR3 is 16 residues long. The V gene's germline CDR1 is SEHNR and CDR2 FQNEAQ (reference sequence). V trimming: 4 bases; J trimming: 0 bases; junction bases outside the gene matches: 8. In DNA, the CDR3 is TGTGCCAGCAGCTCCATTTACAGGGGATTGAACACTGAAGCTTTCTTT. This translates into CASSSIYRGLNTEAFF.

Comment on this clonotype: This may be a read error, as it is one base from a much larger clone. V is TRBV29-1 and J is TRBJ1-5; no firm D call. The CDR3 is 11 amino acids. CDR1 SQVTM and CDR2 ANQGSEA come from the germline V gene. Here the CDR3 reads CSWAGNQPHHF. In DNA form, the CDR3 reads TGCAGCTGGGCGGGCAATCAGCCCCATCATTTT.

The rearrangement links TRBV29-1 to TRBJ1-1, with 10 bases aligning to TRBD1. Germline values: CDR1 SQVTM, CDR2 ANQGSEA. There are 15 residues in the CDR3. J lost 5 bases, V lost 4 bases, and 10 bases had no gene match. As DNA, the CDR3 is TGCAGCGTTGCAGCCCCGGGACAGGGGCGAACTGAAGCTTTCTTT. Its protein product is CSVAAPGQGRTEAFF.

J is TRBJ1-5 and V is TRBV20-1; possible D gene TRBD1, 6 bases. Germline values: CDR1 DFQATT, CDR2 SNEGSKA (reference sequence). Trimming left V 5 bases short and J 4 bases short, with 12 bases between. The CDR3 is 13 amino acids. CDR3: CSARRTVNQPQHF. The CDR3 DNA sequence: TGCAGTGCTCGCAGGACAGTTAATCAGCCCCAGCATTTT.

J is TRBJ1-2 and V is TRBV20-1, with D unclear. Germline V gene sequence: CDR1 DFQATT, CDR2 SNEGSKA (reference sequence). The CDR3 runs to 12 residues. Trimming removed 5 bases from V and 4 bases from J, with 11 bases in between. The CDR3 spells CSARGNSYGYTF. The CDR3 DNA is TGCAGTGCTCGAGGGAACAGCTATGGCTACACCTTC.

The table lists this clonotype with a few counts. One end of the junction is discordant with germline, which a read error may explain. The CDR3 sequence is CAGSSPYLPTEAFF. The CDR3 nucleotides are TGTGCCGGTAGTAGCCCCTATTTGCCCACTGAAGCTTTCTTT. The chain couples TRBV19 to TRBJ1-1; no clear D gene. This CDR3 is 14 amino acids long. Germline V lookup: CDR1 LNHDA, CDR2 SQIVND (reference sequence). Full variable domain (rest looked up from reference TRBV19 and TRBJ1-1): DGGITQSPKYLFRKEGQNVTLSCEQNLNHDAMYWYRQDPGQGLRLIYYSQIVNDFQKGDIAEGYSVSREKKESFPLTVTSAQKNPTAFYLCAGSSPYLPTEAFFGQGTRLTVV.

Ten or more counts support this clonotype. The chain employs TRBV20-1 and TRBJ2-1; 9 bases map to TRBD2. This CDR3 spans 14 amino acids. The germline gives CDR1 DFQATT, CDR2 SNEGSKA (reference sequence). Trimming removed 4 bases from V and 4 bases from J; junction bases left unmatched: 5. The CDR3 DNA follows: TGCAGTGCTAAGCGGGGGGACCTTTACAATGAGCAGTTCTTC. Translating it yields CSAKRGDLYNEQFF.

The chain uses TRBV19 and TRBJ2-1, with no clear D. This CDR3 is built from 13 residues. Germline-derived CDR1 and CDR2 are LNHDA and SQIVND (reference sequence). V lost 1 base, J lost 10 bases, and 11 bases lay in between. The CDR3 nucleotides are TGTGCCAGTAGTATAGGCCCAGTCTGGGAGCAGTTCTTC. Its translation: CASSIGPVWEQFF.

The chain carries TRBV5-1 and TRBJ1-5; 7 nucleotides agree with TRBD1. V dropped 3 bases and J dropped 4; count of bases not matched to a gene: 4. This CDR3 contains 14 residues. CDR1 SGHRS and CDR2 YFSETQ come from the germline V gene. For the CDR3, the DNA is TGCGCCAGCAGCTCGACAGGGATTAATCAGCCCCAGCATTTT. Translating it yields CASSSTGINQPQHF. Full variable domain (rest looked up from reference TRBV5-1 and TRBJ1-5): KAGVTQTPRYLIKTRGQQVTLSCSPISGHRSVSWYQQTPGQGLQFLFEYFSETQRNKGNFPGRFSGRQFSNSRSEMNVSTLELGDSALYLCASSSTGINQPQHFGDGTRLSIL.